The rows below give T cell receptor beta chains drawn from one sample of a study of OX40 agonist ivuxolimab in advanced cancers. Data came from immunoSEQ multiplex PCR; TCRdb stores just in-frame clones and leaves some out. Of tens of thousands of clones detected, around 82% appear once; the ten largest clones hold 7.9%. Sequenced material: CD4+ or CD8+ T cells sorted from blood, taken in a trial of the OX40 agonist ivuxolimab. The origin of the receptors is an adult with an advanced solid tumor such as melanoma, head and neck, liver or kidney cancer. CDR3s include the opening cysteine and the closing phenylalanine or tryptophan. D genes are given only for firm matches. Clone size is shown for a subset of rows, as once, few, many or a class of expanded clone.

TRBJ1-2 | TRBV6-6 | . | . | CASRTAAGTYGYTF | TGTGCCAGCAGAACCGCGGCAGGGACCTATGGCTACACCTTC
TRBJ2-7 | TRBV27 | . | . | CASSSPSGPYEQYF | TGTGCCAGCAGTTCCCCCTCCGGACCCTACGAGCAGTACTTC
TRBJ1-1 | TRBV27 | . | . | CASSPTRGTEAFF | TGTGCCAGCAGTCCAACACGGGGAACTGAAGCTTTCTTT
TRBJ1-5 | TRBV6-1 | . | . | CASSETEGPNQPQHF | TGTGCCAGCAGTGAAACCGAGGGGCCGAATCAGCCCCAGCATTTT
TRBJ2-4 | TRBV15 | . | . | CATSRENENIQYF | TGTGCCACCAGCAGAGAAAACGAAAACATTCAGTACTTC
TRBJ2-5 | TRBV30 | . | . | CAWSNTETQYF | TGTGCCTGGAGCAACACGGAGACCCAGTACTTC
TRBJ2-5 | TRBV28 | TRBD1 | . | CASSAAGTAKETQYF | TGTGCCAGCAGTGCCGCCGGGACAGCCAAAGAGACCCAGTACTTC
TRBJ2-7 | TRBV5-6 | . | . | CASSLMGSGQYF | TGTGCCAGCAGCCTGATGGGGAGCGGGCAGTACTTC
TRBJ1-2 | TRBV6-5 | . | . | CASSYKTTAGKDGYTF | TGTGCCAGCAGTTACAAGACCACGGCAGGGAAGGATGGCTACACCTTC
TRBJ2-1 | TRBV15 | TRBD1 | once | CATSRERTGGNEQFF | TGTGCCACCAGCAGAGAGAGGACAGGGGGCAATGAGCAGTTCTTC
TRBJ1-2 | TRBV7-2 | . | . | CASSLSGRWNGYTF | TGTGCCAGCAGCTTAAGTGGTAGGTGGAATGGCTACACCTTC
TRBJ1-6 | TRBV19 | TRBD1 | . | CASSNLLGTGDSPLHF | TGTGCCAGTAGTAACCTACTAGGGACAGGGGACTCACCCCTCCACTTT
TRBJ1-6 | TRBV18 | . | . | CASSPNFNSPLHF | TGTGCCAGCTCACCCAATTTTAATTCACCCCTCCACTTT
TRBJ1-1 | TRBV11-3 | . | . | CASSLRGEAFF | TGTGCCAGCAGCTTACGGGGTGAAGCTTTCTTT
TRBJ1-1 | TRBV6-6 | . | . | CASSYSNFYGGLEAFF | TGTGCCAGCAGTTACTCGAATTTTTATGGGGGTCTAGAGGCTTTCTTT
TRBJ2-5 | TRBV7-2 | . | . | CASTVGGGTQYF | TGTGCCAGCACAGTAGGAGGAGGGACCCAGTACTTC
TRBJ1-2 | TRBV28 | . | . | CASSSPSGWGYGYTF | TGTGCCAGCAGTTCCCCCTCAGGCTGGGGCTATGGCTACACCTTC
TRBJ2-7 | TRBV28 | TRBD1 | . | CASSSNDRGRSYEQYF | TGTGCCAGCAGTTCAAACGACAGGGGGAGGTCCTACGAGCAGTACTTC
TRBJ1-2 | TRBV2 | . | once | CASSSDIRGYTF | TGTGCCAGCAGTTCGGACATTCGAGGCTACACCTTC
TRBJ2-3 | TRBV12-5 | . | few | CASGLVPGWAGAKGTDTQYF | TGTGCTAGTGGTTTGGTCCCCGGATGGGCGGGGGCGAAGGGCACAGATACGCAGTATTTT
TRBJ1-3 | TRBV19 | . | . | CATWGGLAGNTIYF | TGTGCCACCTGGGGGGGCCTGGCTGGAAACACCATATATTTT
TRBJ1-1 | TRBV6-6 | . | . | CASSGPLMNTEAFF | TGTGCCAGCAGTGGACCGCTCATGAACACTGAAGCTTTCTTT
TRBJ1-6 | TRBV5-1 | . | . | CASNRGVLDSPLHF | TGCGCCAGCAACAGAGGAGTGTTGGATTCACCCCTCCACTTT
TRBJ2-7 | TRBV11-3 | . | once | CASSLGRTIQDEQYF | TGTGCCAGCAGCTTAGGGAGGACTATACAGGACGAGCAGTACTTC
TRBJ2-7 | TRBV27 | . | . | CASSFKGPPYEQYF | TGTGCCAGCAGTTTCAAGGGCCCTCCCTACGAGCAGTACTTC
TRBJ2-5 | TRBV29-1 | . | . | CSVATAQETQYF | TGCAGCGTTGCGACAGCCCAAGAGACCCAGTACTTC
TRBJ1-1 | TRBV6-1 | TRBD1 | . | CASRRDSQWNTEAFF | TGTGCCAGCCGACGGGACAGCCAGTGGAACACTGAAGCTTTCTTT
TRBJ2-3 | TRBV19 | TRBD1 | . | CASSELGQEGDTQYF | TGTGCCAGTAGTGAGTTAGGACAGGAAGGGGATACGCAGTATTTT
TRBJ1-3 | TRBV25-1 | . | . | CASSGLGVSGNTIYF | TGTGCCAGCAGTGGGCTAGGGGTCTCTGGAAACACCATATATTTT
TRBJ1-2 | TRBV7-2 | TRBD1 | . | CASSLARDRANYGYTF | TGTGCCAGCAGCTTAGCCCGGGACAGGGCTAACTATGGCTACACCTTC
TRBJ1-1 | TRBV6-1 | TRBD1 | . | CASIMDPGGPEAFF | TGTGCCAGCATCATGGACCCAGGGGGCCCTGAAGCTTTCTTT
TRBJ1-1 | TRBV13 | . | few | CASSSGGGGVSEAFF | TGTGCCAGCAGCTCAGGTGGTGGGGGAGTGTCTGAAGCTTTCTTT